This T cell receptor beta chain was observed in a study of T-cell reconstitution after alpha-beta-depleted transplantation in children. Unique molecular identifiers were used to barcode this TCRbeta library. In TCRdb, the PCR reads were re-called with MiXCR into one record per CDR3 protein. The sample holds 350,000 to 400,000 distinct CDR3 sequences, 20% seen once. The CDR3 sequence is 16 residues long. V was shortened by 4 bases and J by 0 bases, with 13 bases between the two germline ends. Germline V gene sequence: CDR1 LNHNV, CDR2 YYDKDF (reference sequence). The chain couples TRBV15 to TRBJ2-1; a weak D match, TRBD2 (6 bases). This sample comprised PBMCs from the stem cell graft donor, obtained from the stem cell graft. The sequence derives from a human donor who donated a stem cell graft to a child with acute myeloid leukemia. CDR3 DNA sequence: TGTGCCACCAGCAAGGATAGCGGACGCTCCTACAATGAGCAGTTCTTC. Translating gives CATSKDSGRSYNEQFF.